The following is a T cell receptor beta chain sequence with its context. Germline loops: CDR1 SGHRS, CDR2 YFSETQ. There are 14 residues in the CDR3. Trimming stripped 0 bases from V and 8 bases from J, with 14 bases between. This specimen comes from a study of blood T cell repertoires in COVID-19. In the study overall: Sources were T cells, B-cell-depleted T cells, or PBMCs; the material itself was cDNA or gDNA.

In the original processing: It was from reference gene primer amplification that nucleated cell counts were estimated. Clones were read by immunoSEQ multiplex PCR, and TCRdb kept only the in-frame ones, dropping some. V, J and clone size were drawn from that table, and D and trimming were deduced from the DNA. This sample yields around 250,000 clones, of which roughly 84% are seen a single time; roughly 3.1% belongs to the top ten. Source material: peripheral blood. The receptor was isolated from a young woman with acute or convalescent COVID-19. V and J are TRBV5-1 and TRBJ1-2; possible D gene TRBD1, 5 bases. The CDR3 DNA is TGCGCCAGCAGCTTGGTGGCAGGGACTATGGGCTACACCTTC. Protein: CASSLVAGTMGYTF.